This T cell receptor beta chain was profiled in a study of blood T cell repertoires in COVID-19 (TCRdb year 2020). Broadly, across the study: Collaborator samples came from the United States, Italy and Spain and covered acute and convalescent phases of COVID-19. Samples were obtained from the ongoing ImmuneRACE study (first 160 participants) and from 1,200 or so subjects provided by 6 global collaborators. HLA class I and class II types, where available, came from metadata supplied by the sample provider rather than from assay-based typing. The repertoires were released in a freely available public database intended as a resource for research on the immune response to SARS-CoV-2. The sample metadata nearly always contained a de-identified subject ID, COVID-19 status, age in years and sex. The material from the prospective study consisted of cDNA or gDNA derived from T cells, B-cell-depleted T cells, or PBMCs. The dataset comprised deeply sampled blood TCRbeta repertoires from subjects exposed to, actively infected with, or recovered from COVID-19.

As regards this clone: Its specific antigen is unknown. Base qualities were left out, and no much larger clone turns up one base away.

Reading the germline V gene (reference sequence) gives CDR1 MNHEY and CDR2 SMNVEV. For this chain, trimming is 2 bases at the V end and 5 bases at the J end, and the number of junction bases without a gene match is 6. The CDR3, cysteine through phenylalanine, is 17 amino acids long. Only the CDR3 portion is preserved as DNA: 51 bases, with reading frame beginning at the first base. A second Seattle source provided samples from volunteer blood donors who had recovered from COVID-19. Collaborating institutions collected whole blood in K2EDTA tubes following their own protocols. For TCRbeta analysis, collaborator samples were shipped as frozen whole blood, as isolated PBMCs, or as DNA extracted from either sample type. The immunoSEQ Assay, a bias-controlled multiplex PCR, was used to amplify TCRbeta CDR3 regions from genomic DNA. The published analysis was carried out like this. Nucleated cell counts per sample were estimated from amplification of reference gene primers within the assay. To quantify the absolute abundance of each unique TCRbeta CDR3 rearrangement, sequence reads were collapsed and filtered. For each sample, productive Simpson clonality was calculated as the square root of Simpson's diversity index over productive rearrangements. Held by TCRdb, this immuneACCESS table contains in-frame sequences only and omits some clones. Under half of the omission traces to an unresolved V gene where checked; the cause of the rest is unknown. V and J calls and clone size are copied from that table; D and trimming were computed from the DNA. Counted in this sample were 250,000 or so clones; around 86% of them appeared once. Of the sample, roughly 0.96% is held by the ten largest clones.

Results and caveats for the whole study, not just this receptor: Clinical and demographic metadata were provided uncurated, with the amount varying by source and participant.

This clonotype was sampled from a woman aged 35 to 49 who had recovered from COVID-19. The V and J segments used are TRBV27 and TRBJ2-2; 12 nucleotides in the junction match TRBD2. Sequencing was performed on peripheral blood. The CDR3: CASSLGLAGIGTGELFF. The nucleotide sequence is TGTGCCAGCAGTTTAGGACTAGCGGGGATTGGGACCGGGGAGCTGTTTTTT.